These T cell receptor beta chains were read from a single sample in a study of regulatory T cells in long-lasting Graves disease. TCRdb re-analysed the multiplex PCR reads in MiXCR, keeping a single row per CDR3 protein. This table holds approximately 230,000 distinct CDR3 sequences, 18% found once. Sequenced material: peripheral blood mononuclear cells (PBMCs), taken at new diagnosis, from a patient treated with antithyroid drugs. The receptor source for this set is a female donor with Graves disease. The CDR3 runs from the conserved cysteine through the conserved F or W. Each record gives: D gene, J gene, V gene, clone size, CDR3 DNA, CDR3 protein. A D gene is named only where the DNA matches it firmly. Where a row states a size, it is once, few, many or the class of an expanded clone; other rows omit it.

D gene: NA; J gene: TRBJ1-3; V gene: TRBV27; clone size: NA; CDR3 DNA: TGTGCCAGCAGTTATGGGACTGGAAACACCATATATTTT; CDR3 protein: CASSYGTGNTIYF
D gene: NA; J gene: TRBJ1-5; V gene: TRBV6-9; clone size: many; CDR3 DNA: TGTGCCAGCAGTTACGTTCAGGGTAGCAATCAGCCCCAGCATTTT; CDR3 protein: CASSYVQGSNQPQHF
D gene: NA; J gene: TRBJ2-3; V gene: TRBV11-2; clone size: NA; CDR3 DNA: TGTGCCAGCAGTTACTCCGGACAGAACACAGATACGCAGTATTTT; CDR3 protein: CASSYSGQNTDTQYF
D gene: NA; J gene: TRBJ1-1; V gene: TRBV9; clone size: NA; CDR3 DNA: TGTGCCAGCAGCGGTGCCGGGTCCTCGACTGAAGCTTTCTTT; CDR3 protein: CASSGAGSSTEAFF
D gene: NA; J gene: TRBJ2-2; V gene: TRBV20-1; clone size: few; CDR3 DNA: TGCAGTGCTAGGGCAGCACCCGGGGACACCGGGGAGCTGTTTTTT; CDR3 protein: CSARAAPGDTGELFF
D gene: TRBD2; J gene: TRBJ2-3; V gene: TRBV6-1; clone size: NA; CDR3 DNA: TGTGCCAGCAGAGGGAGCAAGGGGGGACTAGCGGGAGGGGCCTCCGCAGATACGCAGTATTTT; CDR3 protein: CASRGSKGGLAGGASADTQYF
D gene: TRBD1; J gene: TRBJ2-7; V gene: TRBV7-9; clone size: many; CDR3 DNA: TGTGCCAGCAGCCCCCGGGACAGGGGGGTCCACGAGCAGTACTTC; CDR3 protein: CASSPRDRGVHEQYF
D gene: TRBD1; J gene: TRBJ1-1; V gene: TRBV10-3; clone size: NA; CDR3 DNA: TGTGCCATCTCCGACAGGGCTACGGGAGGGAACACTGAAGCTTTCTTT; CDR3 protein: CAISDRATGGNTEAFF
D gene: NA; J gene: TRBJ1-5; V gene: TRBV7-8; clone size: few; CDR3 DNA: TGTGCCAGCAGCCCAGAAAGGGTGGGCAATCAGCCCCAGCATTTT; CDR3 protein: CASSPERVGNQPQHF
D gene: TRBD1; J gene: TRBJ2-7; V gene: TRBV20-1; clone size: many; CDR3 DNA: TGCAGTGCTAGAGCATTAGGGACAGGGGATTTCGAGCAGTACTTC; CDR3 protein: CSARALGTGDFEQYF
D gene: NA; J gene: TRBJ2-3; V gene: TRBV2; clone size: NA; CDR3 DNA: TGTGCCAGCAGTGAACTGGACTCAAAGATCACAGATACGCAGTATTTT; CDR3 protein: CASSELDSKITDTQYF
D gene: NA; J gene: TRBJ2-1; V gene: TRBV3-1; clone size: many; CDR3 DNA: TGTGCCAGCAGCCAAGCCCTAGGATTGTATGAGCAGTTCTTC; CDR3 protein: CASSQALGLYEQFF
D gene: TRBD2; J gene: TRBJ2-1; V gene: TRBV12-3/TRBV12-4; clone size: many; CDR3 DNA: TGTGCCAGCAGTGTTAGCGGGATCTTGGTCTTC; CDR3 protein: CASSVSGILVF
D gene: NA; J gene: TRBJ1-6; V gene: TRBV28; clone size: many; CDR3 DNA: TGTGCCAGCAGTTTGTACAGCTCCTATAATTCACCCCTCCACTTT; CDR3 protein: CASSLYSSYNSPLHF
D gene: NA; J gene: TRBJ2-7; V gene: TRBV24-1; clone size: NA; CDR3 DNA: TGTGCCACCAGTGATGTGACCTCATCCCCCTACGAGCAGTACTTC; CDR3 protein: CATSDVTSSPYEQYF
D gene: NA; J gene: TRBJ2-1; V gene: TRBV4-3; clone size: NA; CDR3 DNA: TGCGCCAGCAGCCAAGATTATTCCAATGAGCAGTTCTTC; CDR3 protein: CASSQDYSNEQFF
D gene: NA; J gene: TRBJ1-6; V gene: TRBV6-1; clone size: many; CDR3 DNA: TGTGCCAGCCGCAGTGGGGGCGTGGAGTACATTAATTCACCCCTCCACTTT; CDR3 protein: CASRSGGVEYINSPLHF
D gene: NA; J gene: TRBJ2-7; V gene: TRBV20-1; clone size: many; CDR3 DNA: TGCAGTGCTAGTCAAGGCGAGGGAACCTACGAGCAGTACTTC; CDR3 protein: CSASQGEGTYEQYF
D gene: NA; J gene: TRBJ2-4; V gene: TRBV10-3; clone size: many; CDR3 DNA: TGTGCCAGTGGGATGGACAGAAAAAACATTCAGTACTTC; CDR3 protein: CASGMDRKNIQYF
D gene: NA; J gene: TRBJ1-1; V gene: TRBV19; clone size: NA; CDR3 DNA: TGTGCCAGTAATTCCCCCCGAGAGGGAAATACTGAAGCTTTCTTT; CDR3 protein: CASNSPREGNTEAFF
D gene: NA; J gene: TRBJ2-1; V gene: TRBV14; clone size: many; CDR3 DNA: TGTGCCAGCAGCCCTCATGCCGGCCGGGGGTGGGGCAATGAGCAGTTCTTC; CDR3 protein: CASSPHAGRGWGNEQFF
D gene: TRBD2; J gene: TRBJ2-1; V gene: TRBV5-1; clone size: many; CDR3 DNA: TGCGCCAGCAGCAGTAGCGGGAGCACCTACAATGAGCAGTTCTTC; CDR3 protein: CASSSSGSTYNEQFF
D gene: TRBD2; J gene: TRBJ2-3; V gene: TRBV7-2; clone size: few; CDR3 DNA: TGTGCCAGCAGGGGACTAGCGGGGGCAGATACGCAGTATTTT; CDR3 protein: CASRGLAGADTQYF
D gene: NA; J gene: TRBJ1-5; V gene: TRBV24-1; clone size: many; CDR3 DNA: TGTGCCACCAGTGGCCAGGCCAATCAGCCCCAGCATTTT; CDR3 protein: CATSGQANQPQHF
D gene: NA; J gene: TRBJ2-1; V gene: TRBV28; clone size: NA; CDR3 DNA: TGTGCCAGCAGTTTCAGGAGCGGTAGCTCCTACAATGAGCAGTTCTTC; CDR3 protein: CASSFRSGSSYNEQFF
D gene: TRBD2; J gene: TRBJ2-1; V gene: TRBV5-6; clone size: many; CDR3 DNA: TGTGCCAGCAGCTCAGGTCTAGCGGGAGCAATTGAGCAGTTCTTC; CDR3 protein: CASSSGLAGAIEQFF
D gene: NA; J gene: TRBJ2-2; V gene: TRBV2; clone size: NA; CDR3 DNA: TGTGCCAGCAAGGGGGGGACAGCGAACACCGGGGAGCTGTCTTTT; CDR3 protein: CASKGGTANTGELSF
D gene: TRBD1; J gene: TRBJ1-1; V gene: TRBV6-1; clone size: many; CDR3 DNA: TGTGCCAGCAGCAAGGGGACAGGGGGCCGAGTCTTCTTT; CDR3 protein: CASSKGTGGRVFF
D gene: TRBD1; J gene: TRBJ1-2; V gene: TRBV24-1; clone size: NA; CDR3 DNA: TGTGCCACCAGTGGATGGGACAGCCAAACTCGGGACTATGGCTACACCTTC; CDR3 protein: CATSGWDSQTRDYGYTF
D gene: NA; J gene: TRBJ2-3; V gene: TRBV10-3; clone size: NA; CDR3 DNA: TGTGCCATCAGTGAGGCAGATACGCAGTATTTT; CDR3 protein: CAISEADTQYF
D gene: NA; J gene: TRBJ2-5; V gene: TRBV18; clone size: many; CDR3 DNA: TGTGCCAGCTCAACGGACTACAAAGAGACCCAGTACTTC; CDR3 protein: CASSTDYKETQYF
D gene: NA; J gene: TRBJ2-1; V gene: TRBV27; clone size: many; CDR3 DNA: TGTGCCAGCAGTTTATCGAGGTACTCCTACAATGAGCAGTTCTTC; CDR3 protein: CASSLSRYSYNEQFF
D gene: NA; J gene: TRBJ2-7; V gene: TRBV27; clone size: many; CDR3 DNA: TGTGCCAGCAGTTTTCGGGGGCCAAGGGTCACCGAGCAGTACTTC; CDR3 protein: CASSFRGPRVTEQYF
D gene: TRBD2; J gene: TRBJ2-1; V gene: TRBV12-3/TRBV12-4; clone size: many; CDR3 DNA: TGTGCCAGCAGTCCCCGGACTAGCGGGAGGGCCGGCTCCTACAATGAGCAGTTCTTC; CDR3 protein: CASSPRTSGRAGSYNEQFF
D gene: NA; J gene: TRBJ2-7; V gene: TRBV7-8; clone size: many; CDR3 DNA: TGTGCCAGCAGCTTACAGCATAGCTCCTACGAGCAGTACTTC; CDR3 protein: CASSLQHSSYEQYF
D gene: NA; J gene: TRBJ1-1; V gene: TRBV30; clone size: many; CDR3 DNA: TGTGCCTGGAGGGACAGCCTCACTGAAGCTTTCTTT; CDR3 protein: CAWRDSLTEAFF
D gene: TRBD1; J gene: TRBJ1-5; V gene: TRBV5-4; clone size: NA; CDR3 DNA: TGTGCCAGCAGCCGCACAGGGGAACGCAATCAGCCCCAGCATTTT; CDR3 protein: CASSRTGERNQPQHF
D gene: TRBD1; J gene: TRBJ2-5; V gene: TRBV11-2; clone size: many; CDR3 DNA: TGTGCCAGCAGCCAGGGACAGTACCAAGAGACCCAGTACTTC; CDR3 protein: CASSQGQYQETQYF
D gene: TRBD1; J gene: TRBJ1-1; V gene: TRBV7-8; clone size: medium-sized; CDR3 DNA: TGTGCCAGCACGAGAGGCGCAGGGGGCGGAACTGAAGCTTTCTTT; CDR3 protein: CASTRGAGGGTEAFF
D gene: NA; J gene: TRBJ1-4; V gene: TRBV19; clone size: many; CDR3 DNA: TGTGCCAGTAGTGTCAGGATCCCTACTAATGAAAAACTGTTTTTT; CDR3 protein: CASSVRIPTNEKLFF
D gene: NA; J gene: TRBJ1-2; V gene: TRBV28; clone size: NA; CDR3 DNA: TGTGCCAGCAGCCTGGGGCAGGGAGTAATCTATGGCTACACCTTC; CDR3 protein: CASSLGQGVIYGYTF
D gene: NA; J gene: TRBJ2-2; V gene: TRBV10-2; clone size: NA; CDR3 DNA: TGCGCCAGCAGGGGGTCGAGGGAGCGGTACACCGGGGAGCTGTTTTTT; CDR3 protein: CASRGSRERYTGELFF
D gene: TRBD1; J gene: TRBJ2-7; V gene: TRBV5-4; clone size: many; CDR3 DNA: TGTGCCAGCAGGTCGACAGGGCTCAGGGAGCAGTACTTC; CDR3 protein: CASRSTGLREQYF
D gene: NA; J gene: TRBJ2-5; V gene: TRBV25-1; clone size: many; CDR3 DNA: TGTGCCAGCAGTGAATATTTTGGGGAGTTAGAGACCCAGTACTTC; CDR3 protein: CASSEYFGELETQYF
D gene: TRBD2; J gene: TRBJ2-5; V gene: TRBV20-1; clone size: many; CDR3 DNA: TGCAGTGCTAGCCCGGAACTAGCGGAGACCCAGTACTTC; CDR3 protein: CSASPELAETQYF
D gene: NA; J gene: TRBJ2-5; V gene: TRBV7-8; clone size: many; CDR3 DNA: TGTGCCAGCAGCACCCTCGGTGGGGAAGAGACCCAGTACTTC; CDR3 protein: CASSTLGGEETQYF
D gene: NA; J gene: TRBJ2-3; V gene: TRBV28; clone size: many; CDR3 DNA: TGTGCCAGCAGGCTCGTTACCACGACTCCCACAGATACGCAGTATTTT; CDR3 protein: CASRLVTTTPTDTQYF
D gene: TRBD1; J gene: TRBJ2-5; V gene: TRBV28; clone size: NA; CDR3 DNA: TGTGCCAGCAGACCGGACAGGGCGGTAGGGGAGACCCAGTACTTC; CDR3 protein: CASRPDRAVGETQYF
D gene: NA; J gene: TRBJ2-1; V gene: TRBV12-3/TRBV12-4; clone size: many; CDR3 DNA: TGTGCCAGCAGTTTAGAGGCTAGTCCCGAAAGTGAGCAGTTCTTC; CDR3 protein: CASSLEASPESEQFF
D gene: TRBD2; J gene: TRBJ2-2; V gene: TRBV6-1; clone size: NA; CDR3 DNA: TGTGCCAGCAACATGCGGGGGGAAACCGGGGAGCTGTTTTTT; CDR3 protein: CASNMRGETGELFF
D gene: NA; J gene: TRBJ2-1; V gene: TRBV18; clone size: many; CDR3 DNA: TGTGCCAGCTCCCGCCGGTTGGATGAGCAGTTCTTC; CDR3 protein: CASSRRLDEQFF
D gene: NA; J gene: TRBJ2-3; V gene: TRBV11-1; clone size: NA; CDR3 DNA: TGTGCCAGCAGCTTATCATGGCTCCTCACAGATACGCAGTATTTT; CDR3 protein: CASSLSWLLTDTQYF
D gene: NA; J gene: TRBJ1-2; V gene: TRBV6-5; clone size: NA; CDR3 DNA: TGTGCCAGCAGTTATTATACTAACTATGGCTACACCTTC; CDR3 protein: CASSYYTNYGYTF
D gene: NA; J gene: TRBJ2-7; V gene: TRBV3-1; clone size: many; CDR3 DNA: TGTGCCAGCAGCCAAGGAACGGCGGAGCAGTACTTC; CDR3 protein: CASSQGTAEQYF
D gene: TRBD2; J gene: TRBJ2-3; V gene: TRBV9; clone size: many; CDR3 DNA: TGTGCCAGCAGCGGACTAGCGGGAGGGACAGATACGCAGTATTTT; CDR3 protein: CASSGLAGGTDTQYF
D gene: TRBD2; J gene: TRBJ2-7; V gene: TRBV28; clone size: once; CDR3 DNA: TGTGCCAGCAGTTTGGGAGGCGGGACTAGCGGGATGTTAGCCTACGAGCAGTACTTC; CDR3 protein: CASSLGGGTSGMLAYEQYF
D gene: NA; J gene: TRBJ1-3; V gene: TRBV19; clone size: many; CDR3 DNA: TGTGCCAGTAGTATCGGCAGGGACTCTGGAAACACCATATATTTT; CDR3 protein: CASSIGRDSGNTIYF
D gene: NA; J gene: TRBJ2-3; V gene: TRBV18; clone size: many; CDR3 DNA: TGTGCCAGCTCACCAGTGGGGGCTAGGGCAGATACGCAGTATTTT; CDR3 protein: CASSPVGARADTQYF
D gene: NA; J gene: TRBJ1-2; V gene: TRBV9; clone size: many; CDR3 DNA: TGTGCCAGCAGCGCCGGTCCTTCGGTTAACTATGGCTACACCTTC; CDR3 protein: CASSAGPSVNYGYTF
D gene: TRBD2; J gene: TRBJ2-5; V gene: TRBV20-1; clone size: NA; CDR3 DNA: TGCAGTGCTAGGCCGTTCCTAGCGGGAACAGAGACCCAGTACTTC; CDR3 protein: CSARPFLAGTETQYF